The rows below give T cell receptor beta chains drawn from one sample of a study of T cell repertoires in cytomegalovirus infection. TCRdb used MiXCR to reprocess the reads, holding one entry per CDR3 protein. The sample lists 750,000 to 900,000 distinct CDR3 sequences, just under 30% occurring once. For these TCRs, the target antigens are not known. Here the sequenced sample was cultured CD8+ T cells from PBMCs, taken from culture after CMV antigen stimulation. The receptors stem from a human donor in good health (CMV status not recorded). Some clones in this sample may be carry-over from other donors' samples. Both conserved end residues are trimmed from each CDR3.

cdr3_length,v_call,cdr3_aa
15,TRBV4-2,ASSQDGTSGLIDTQY
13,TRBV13,ASSSPTLRGDGYT
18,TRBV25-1,ASSEWGTSGVIVSTDTQY
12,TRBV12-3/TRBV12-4,ASSPNPYYNEQF
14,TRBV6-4,ASSDLDRGLTGELF
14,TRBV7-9,ASSSQGQGIYQPQH
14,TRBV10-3,AISDGGAGGNTEAF
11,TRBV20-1,SARDWGVTEAF
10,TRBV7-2,ASSWGAYGYT
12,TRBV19,ASVGQNSNQPQH
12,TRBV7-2,ASSPPAVYYGYT
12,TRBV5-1,ASSSTGIRGELF
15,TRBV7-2,ASSLALGQAYNSPLH
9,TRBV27,ASRIGDEQF
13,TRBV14,ASSYPGQGVLPAF
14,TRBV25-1,ASSEFRASGANVLT
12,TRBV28,ASSLRRRDQPQH
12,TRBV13,ASRTSGGAFEQY
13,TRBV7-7,ASGWDRGQYYGYT
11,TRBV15,ATSRDGSGEAF
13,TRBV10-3,AISETIALNTEAF
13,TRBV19,ASSIRQTNTGELF
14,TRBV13,ASSLERARGSYGYT
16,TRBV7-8,ASSSSPLLAGNRETQY
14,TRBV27,ASSLSGQWINYGYT
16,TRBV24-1,ATSDLLSPRANTGELF
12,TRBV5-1,ASSRGEMNTEAF
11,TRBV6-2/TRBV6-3,ASSYGRGQPQH